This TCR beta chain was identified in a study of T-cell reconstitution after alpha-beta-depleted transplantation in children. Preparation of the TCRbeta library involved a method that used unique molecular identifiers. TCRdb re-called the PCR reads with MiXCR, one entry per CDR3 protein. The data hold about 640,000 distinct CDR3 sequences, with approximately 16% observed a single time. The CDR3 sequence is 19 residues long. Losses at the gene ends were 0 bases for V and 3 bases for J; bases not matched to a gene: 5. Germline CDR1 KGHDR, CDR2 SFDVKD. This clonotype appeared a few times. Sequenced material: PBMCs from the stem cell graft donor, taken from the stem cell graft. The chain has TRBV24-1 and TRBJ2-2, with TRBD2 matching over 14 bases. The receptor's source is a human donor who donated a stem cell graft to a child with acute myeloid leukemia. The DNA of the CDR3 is TGTGCCACCAGTGATTTGGGGACTAGCGGGGGAAGGGACACCGGGGAGCTGTTTTTT. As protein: CATSDLGTSGGRDTGELFF.